The clone carrying this T cell receptor beta chain was found a few times. What it recognizes is unknown. Of the isolated RNA, all was reverse transcribed, and so the sequenced material was expressed TCRB transcripts. An average of approximately 3.4 million reads was obtained for naive, central memory and regulatory T cell samples. Profiling relied on immunoSEQ multiplex PCR, and the TCRdb table lists in-frame clones only, not all of them. This table has roughly 350,000 clones, approximately 9.9% appearing once. The data were obtained in a study of beta chain features in type 1 diabetes. Sorting of CD4+ naive, central memory, regulatory and stem cell-like memory cells was performed via CD45RO/CCR7/CD25/CD127/CD95/CD27. Overall study findings and caveats: Shorter TCRB CDR3s, moderately but significantly so, marked every one of the four CD4+ subsets in Type 1 diabetes patients.

This clonotype originated in a woman aged 30 to 39 in good health. The specimen was naive CD4+ T cells from blood.

DNA of the CDR3: TGTGCCAGTAGTATAGCCGGGGGGTTCTTCTACAATGAGCAGTTCTTC. It is translated as CASSIAGGFFYNEQFF. This sequence joins TRBV19 and TRBJ2-1, with 7 bases identical to TRBD2. Germline V gene lookup returns CDR1 LNHDA and CDR2 SQIVND (reference sequence). The CDR3 length is 16 residues. V lost 1 base and J lost 3; bases outside the gene matches: 6.